This T cell receptor (beta chain) appears in the sequencing data of a study of T cell clonality in common variable immunodeficiency. J was trimmed by 1 base and V by 5 bases; bases with no gene match: 2. Germline V lookup: CDR1 WNHNN, CDR2 SYGVQD (reference sequence). The CDR3 has 14 amino acids. The table came from immunoSEQ multiplex PCR; TCRdb's copy has only in-frame clones and leaves some out. There are under 35,000 clones in the sample, none observed a single time. Overall study results and limits: Fewer deletions and N-nucleotide insertions were reportedly seen in common variable immunodeficiency TCR beta sequences. CVID subjects showed higher TCRbeta clonality than healthy controls.

This clone was observed many times. What it binds is unknown. The read terminates 3 residues ahead of where the CDR3 ends, so the germline J gene completes it. Blood samples were heparinized, about 4.5 to 8.5 ml per donor. The receptor comes from a person aged 18 to 75 in good health. Sequencing was carried out using peripheral blood mononuclear cells. The chain links TRBV10-1 to TRBJ2-7; 10 bases are shared with TRBD1. CDR3 in amino acids: CASSWDRGSYEQYF. The DNA read from the CDR3 is TGCGCCAGCAGTTGGGACAGGGGTTCCTACGAG.